This record concerns one T cell receptor beta chain sequence. The antigen remains unidentified. Naive-designated CD8 cells lacked CD45RO, were positively enriched for CCR7, and omitted terminally differentiated effector memory CD45RA+ cells. Some clones are missing from TCRdb's copy, which holds only in-frame ones; the method was immunoSEQ multiplex PCR. Of millions of clones listed, about 92% were seen once; the top ten hold 1.5% to 2%. This CDR3 is built from 16 residues. Trimming removed 0 bases from V and 4 bases from J, with 13 bases in between. Germline V CDR1 and CDR2: SEHNR, FQNEAQ (reference sequence). This record belongs to a study of shared clonotypes between healthy human individuals. Study observations and caveats: The study drew on few donors, limiting represented genetic and exposure-history diversity. Among the subsets, naive ones generally showed larger estimated richness than memory ones.

The sequencing sample was made of naive CD8+ T cells from PBMCs. This chain uses TRBV7-9 with TRBJ1-3, with D possibly matching TRBD1 (5 bases). The sequence came from a young man in good health. Some clones in this sample may be carry-over from other donors' samples. The CDR3 DNA follows: TGTGCCAGCAGCTTAGCCAGCCCAGGGCGAGGAAACACCATATATTTT. It yields the protein CASSLASPGRGNTIYF.